This entry concerns a single T cell receptor (beta chain). The antigen is not known. Only in-frame clones appear in the TCRdb table, and some are missing; sequencing was by immunoSEQ multiplex PCR. This table holds about 130,000 clones, 88% found once. This sample is drawn from a study of T cell responses to AZD1222 COVID-19 vaccine. V was clipped by 4 bases and J by 0 bases, with 14 bases between them. Per germline, CDR1 MRHNA and CDR2 SNTAGT. The CDR3 extends over 16 amino acids. Study-wide results and limits: Elevations in Spike-specific TCR breadth and depth followed administration of two AZD1222 doses. Clonal diversity was possibly underestimated, and the donors were mostly white British, with more females. Distributed over spike, vaccine-associated CD4 TCRs predominated at 160-218 and 743-854. After the peak T cell response, and only then, were repertoires sampled.

The chain combines TRBV6-4 with TRBJ2-3, with D hard to call. The clonotype comes from an adult in good health. The sample in question was peripheral blood, obtained on day 0 of AZD1222 vaccination. CDR3 sequence: CASSVAAGASTDTQYF. In nucleotides, the CDR3 is TGTGCCAGCAGTGTAGCAGCAGGAGCTAGCACAGATACGCAGTATTTT.